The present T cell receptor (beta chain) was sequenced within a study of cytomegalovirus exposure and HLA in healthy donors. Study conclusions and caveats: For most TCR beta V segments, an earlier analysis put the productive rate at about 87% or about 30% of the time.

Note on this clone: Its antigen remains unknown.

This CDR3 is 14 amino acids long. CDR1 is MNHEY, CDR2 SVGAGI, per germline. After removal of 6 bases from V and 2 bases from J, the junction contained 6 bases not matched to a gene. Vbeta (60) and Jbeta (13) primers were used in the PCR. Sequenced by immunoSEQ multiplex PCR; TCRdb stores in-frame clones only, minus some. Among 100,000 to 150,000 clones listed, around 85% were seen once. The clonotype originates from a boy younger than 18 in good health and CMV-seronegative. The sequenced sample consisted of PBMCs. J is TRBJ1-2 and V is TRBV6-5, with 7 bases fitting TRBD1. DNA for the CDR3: TGTGCCAGCAGACCTCGGGACAGCAACTATGGCTACACCTTC. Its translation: CASRPRDSNYGYTF.